The clone carrying this T cell receptor (beta chain) was seen at least ten times. This specimen comes from a study of T cells in Graves' hyperthyroidism and ophthalmopathy. TCR beta CDR3 sequences were amplified from RNA transcripts. TCR CDR3 underwent first-round RT-PCR with the HTBI primer set. One entry per CDR3 protein results from TCRdb running MiXCR on the multiplex PCR reads. The table has a few hundred thousand distinct CDR3 sequences, roughly 14% seen once; the top ten hold about 7%. With 4 bases removed from V and 4 bases from J, the gap between germline ends came to 15 bases. This CDR3 has 15 amino acids. CDR1 MNHEY and CDR2 SMNVEV come from the germline V gene (reference sequence).

This TCR derives from a young woman with Graves' hyperthyroidism. The chain couples TRBV27 to TRBJ2-3; D is uncertain. The sample comprised blood. CDR3 residues: CASSSSVVWADTQYF. For the CDR3, the DNA is TGTGCCAGCAGTTCCTCTGTGGTTTGGGCAGATACGCAGTATTTT.